The clone carrying this T cell receptor (beta chain) occurred many times. Its antigen is unidentified. This record belongs to a study of T cells in Graves' hyperthyroidism and ophthalmopathy. With a duration under 2 months, the hyperthyroidism was newly diagnosed in patients aged 18 to 65. The source material, RNA transcripts, was used to amplify TCR beta CDR3 regions. Carried out on the TCR CDR3, a first-round RT-PCR used the HTBI primer set. MiXCR, run by TCRdb on the multiplex PCR reads, gives a single entry per CDR3 protein. The sample carries around 350,000 distinct CDR3 sequences, 15% to 20% recorded once. Notes on the study in general: The model identified upcoming ophthalmopathy a median approximately six months ahead of onset.

The TCR comes from a woman aged 18-29 years with Graves' hyperthyroidism. The source material was blood.

The CDR3 nucleotides are TGTGCCAGCAGTGTGAACAGACAGGAAGGCTACACCTTC. It translates to CASSVNRQEGYTF. The chain is built from TRBV6-1 and TRBJ1-2, with D possibly being TRBD1 (6 bases). This CDR3 contains 13 residues. CDR1 is MNHNS and CDR2 is SASEGT in the germline V gene. With 4 bases removed from V and 8 bases from J, the gap between germline ends came to 14 bases.